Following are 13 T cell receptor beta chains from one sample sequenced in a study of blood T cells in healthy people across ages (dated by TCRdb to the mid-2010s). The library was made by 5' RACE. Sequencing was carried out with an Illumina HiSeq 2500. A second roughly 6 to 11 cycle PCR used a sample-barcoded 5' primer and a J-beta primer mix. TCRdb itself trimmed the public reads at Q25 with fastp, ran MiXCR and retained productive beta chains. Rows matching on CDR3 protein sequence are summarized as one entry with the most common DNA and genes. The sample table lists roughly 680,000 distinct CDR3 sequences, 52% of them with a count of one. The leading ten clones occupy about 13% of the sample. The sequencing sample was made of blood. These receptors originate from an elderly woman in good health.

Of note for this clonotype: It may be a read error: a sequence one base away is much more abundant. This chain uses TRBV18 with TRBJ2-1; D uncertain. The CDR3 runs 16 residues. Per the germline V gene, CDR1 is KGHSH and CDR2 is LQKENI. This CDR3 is CASSRNLGSAYNGQFF. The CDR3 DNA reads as TGTGCCAGCTCACGGAACTTGGGCTCGGCCTACAATGGGCAGTTCTTC.

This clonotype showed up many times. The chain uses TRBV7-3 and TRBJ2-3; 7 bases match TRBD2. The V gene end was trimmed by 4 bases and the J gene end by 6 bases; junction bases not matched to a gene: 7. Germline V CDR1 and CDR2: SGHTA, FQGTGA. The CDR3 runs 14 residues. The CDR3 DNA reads TGTGCCAGCAGCTCGCCCCAACTAGCGGATACGCAGTATTTT. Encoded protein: CASSSPQLADTQYF.

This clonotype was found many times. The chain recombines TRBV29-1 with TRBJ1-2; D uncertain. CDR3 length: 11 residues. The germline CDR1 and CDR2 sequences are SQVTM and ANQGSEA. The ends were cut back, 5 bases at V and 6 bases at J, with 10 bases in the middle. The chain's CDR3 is CSVRAANGYTF. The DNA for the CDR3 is TGCAGCGTTCGAGCCGCCAATGGCTACACCTTC.

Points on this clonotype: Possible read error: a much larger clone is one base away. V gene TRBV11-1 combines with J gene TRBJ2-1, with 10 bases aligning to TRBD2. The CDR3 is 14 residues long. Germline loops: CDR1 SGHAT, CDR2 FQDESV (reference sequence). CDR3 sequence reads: CAGSQSSGSDEQFF. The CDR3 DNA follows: TGTGCCGGCAGCCAGTCTAGCGGGAGTGATGAGCAGTTCTTC. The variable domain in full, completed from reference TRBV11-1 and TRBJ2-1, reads EAEVAQSPRYKITEKSQAVAFWCDPISGHATLYWYRQILGQGPELLVQFQDESVVDDSQLPKDRFSAERLKGVDSTLKIQPAELGDSAMYLCAGSQSSGSDEQFFGPGTRLTVL.

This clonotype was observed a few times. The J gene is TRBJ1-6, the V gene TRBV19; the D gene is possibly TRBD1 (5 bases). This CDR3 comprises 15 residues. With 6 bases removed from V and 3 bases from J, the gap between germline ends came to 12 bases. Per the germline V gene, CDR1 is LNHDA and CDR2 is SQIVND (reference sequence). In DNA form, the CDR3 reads TGTGCCAGTAGCCCTGACAGAAACTATAATTCACCCCTCCACTTT. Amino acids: CASSPDRNYNSPLHF.

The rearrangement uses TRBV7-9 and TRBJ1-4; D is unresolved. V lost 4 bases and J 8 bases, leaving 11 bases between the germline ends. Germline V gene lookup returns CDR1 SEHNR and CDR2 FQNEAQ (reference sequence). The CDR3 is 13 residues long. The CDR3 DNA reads TGTGCCAGCAGCTGGACCCTAGGGGAAAAACTGTTTTTT. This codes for CASSWTLGEKLFF.

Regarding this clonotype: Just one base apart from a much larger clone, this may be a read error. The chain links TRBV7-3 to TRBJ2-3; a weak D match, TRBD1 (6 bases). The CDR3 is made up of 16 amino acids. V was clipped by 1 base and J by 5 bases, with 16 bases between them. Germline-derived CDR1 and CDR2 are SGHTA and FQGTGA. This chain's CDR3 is CASSLMSQGPVDTQYF. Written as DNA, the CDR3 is TGTGCCAGCAGCTTAATGAGTCAGGGGCCGGTAGATACGCAGTATTTT.

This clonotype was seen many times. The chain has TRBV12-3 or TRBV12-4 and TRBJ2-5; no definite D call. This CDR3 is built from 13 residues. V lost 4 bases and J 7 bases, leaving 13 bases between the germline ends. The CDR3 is CASSSLVSGTQYF. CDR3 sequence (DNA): TGTGCCAGCAGTTCGCTTGTGTCGGGGACCCAGTACTTC.

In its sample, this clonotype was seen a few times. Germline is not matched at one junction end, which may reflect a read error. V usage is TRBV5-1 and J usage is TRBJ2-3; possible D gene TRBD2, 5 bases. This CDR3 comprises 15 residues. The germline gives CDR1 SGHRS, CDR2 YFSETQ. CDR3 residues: CASSLEVQRPETQYF. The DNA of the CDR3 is TGCGCCAGCAGCTTGGAGGTTCAGCGGCCAGAGACGCAGTATTTT. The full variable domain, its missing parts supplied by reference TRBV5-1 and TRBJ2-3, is KAGVTQTPRYLIKTRGQQVTLSCSPISGHRSVSWYQQTPGQGLQFLFEYFSETQRNKGNFPGRFSGRQFSNSRSEMNVSTLELGDSALYLCASSLEVQRPETQYFGPGTRLTVL.

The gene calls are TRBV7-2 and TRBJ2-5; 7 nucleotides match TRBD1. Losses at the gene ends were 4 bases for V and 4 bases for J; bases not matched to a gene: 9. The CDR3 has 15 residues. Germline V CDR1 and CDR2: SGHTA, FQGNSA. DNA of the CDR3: TGTGCCAGCAGCTACCAAGGGGGCGAGGGAGAGACCCAGTACTTC. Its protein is CASSYQGGEGETQYF.

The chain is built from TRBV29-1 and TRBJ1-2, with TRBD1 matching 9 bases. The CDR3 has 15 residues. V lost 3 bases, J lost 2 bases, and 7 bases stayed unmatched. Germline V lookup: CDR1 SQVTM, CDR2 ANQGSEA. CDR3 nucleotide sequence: TGCAGCGTTGAGGAGACCGGGACAGGGAACTATGGCTACACCTTC. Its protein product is CSVEETGTGNYGYTF.

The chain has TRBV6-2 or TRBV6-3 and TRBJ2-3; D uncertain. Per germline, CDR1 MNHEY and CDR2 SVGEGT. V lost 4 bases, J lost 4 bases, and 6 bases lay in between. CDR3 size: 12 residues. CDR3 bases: TGTGCCAGCAGTTCAGCGTCAGATACGCAGTATTTT. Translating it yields CASSSASDTQYF.

CDR3 amino acids: CASSPGRGGLGNEQFF. The DNA for the CDR3 is TGTGCCAGCTCACCAGGTCGCGGAGGACTGGGCAATGAGCAGTTCTTC. The rearrangement joins TRBV18 to TRBJ2-1; TRBD2 might be the D (5 bases). V gave up 2 bases and J gave up 6 bases, with 17 bases separating them. The CDR3 totals 16 residues. Germline CDR1 KGHSH, CDR2 LQKENI.